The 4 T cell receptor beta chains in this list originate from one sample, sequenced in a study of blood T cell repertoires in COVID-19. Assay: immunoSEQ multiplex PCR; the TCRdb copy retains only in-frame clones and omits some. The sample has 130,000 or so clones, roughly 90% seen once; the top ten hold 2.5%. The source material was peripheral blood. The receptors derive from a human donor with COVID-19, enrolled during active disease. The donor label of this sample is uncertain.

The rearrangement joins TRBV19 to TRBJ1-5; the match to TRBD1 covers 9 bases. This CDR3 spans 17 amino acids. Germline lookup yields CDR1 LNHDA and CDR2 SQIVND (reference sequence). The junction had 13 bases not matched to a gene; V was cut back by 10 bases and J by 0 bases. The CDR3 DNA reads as TGTGCCACCCGCGTGGGACAGGGCGGGTATAGCAATCAGCCCCAGCATTTT. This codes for CATRVGQGGYSNQPQHF. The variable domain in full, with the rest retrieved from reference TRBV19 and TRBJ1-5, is DGGITQSPKYLFRKEGQNVTLSCEQNLNHDAMYWYRQDPGQGLRLIYYSQIVNDFQKGDIAEGYSVSREKKESFPLTVTSAQKNPTAFYLCATRVGQGGYSNQPQHFGDGTRLSIL.

The CDR3 region has the DNA TGTGCCAGCAGCCCGACGGGAGGCCTTAATCAGCCCCAGCATTTT. This translates into CASSPTGGLNQPQHF. The genes are TRBV9 and TRBJ1-5; D unresolved. This CDR3 has 15 amino acids. CDR1 and CDR2 from the germline V gene are SGDLS and YYNGEE. V lost 4 bases, J lost 4 bases, and 15 bases lay in between.

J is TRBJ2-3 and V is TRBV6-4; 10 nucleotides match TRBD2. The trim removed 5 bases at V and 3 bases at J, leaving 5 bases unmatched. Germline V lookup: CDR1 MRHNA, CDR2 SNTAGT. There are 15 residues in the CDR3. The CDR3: CASSRSGGSTDTQYF. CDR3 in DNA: TGTGCCAGCAGTCGTAGCGGGGGGTCGACAGATACGCAGTATTTT.

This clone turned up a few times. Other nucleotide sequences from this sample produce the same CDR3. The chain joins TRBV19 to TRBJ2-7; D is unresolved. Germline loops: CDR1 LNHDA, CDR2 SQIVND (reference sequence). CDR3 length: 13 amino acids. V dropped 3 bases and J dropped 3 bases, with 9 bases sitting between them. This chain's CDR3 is CASSIIPGYEQYF. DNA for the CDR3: TGTGCCAGTAGTATCATACCGGGCTACGAGCAGTACTTC. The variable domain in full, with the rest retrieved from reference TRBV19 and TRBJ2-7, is DGGITQSPKYLFRKEGQNVTLSCEQNLNHDAMYWYRQDPGQGLRLIYYSQIVNDFQKGDIAEGYSVSREKKESFPLTVTSAQKNPTAFYLCASSIIPGYEQYFGPGTRLTVT.